A selection of T cell receptor beta chains follows, all from one sample in a study of blood T cell repertoires in COVID-19. The protocol was immunoSEQ multiplex PCR, while the TCRdb copy is restricted to in-frame clones and leaves out a portion. This sample carries over 120,000 clones, 76% of them seen once, and the ten largest clones take around 4.2%. The specimen was peripheral blood. The receptors here all came from an elderly woman with active or convalescent COVID-19. Both conserved end residues are part of each CDR3. Each record gives: CDR3 length, V gene, D gene, J gene, clone size, CDR3 DNA, CDR3 protein. A D gene is named only where the DNA matches it firmly. The size of a clone is reported for some rows only, either as once, few or many, or as a class for expanded clones.

14	TRBV2	NA	TRBJ2-5	NA	TGTGCCAGCATGCGCGGGGGCCCCCAAGAGACCCAGTACTTC	CASMRGGPQETQYF
15	TRBV2	NA	TRBJ2-3	NA	TGTGCCAGCAGTGAAAGGCCTACAGGGACAGATACGCAGTATTTT	CASSERPTGTDTQYF
13	TRBV29-1	TRBD1	TRBJ1-2	few	TGCAGCTCTGACTCCGGGACAGCCTATGGCTACACCTTC	CSSDSGTAYGYTF
15	TRBV30	TRBD1	TRBJ2-1	NA	TGTGCCTGGAGTTCACCCGGGACAGGGGGCAATGAGCAGTTCTTC	CAWSSPGTGGNEQFF
15	TRBV6-6	NA	TRBJ2-5	once	TGTGCCAGCAGTTACTCGGGCGGACTTCAAGAGACCCAGTACTTC	CASSYSGGLQETQYF
16	TRBV5-1	NA	TRBJ1-4	NA	TGCGCCAGCAGCGGGCGGAACAGGGTAACTAATGAAAAACTGTTTTTT	CASSGRNRVTNEKLFF
16	TRBV4-2	TRBD1	TRBJ1-4	NA	TGTGCCAGCAGCCAAGACACTGGACAGGGTAATGAAAAACTGTTTTTT	CASSQDTGQGNEKLFF
14	TRBV7-2	NA	TRBJ1-6	NA	TGTGCCAGCAGCTTCTCAGGATATAATTCACCCCTCCACTTT	CASSFSGYNSPLHF
17	TRBV6-4	NA	TRBJ2-2	NA	TGTGCCAGCAGTGAATCCCCGGACATCCCGAACACCGGGGAGCTGTTTTTT	CASSESPDIPNTGELFF
17	TRBV5-1	TRBD2	TRBJ2-1	many	TGCGCCAGCAGCTTTGCGGGAAGTAGCGGGGTCTACAATGAGCAGTTCTTC	CASSFAGSSGVYNEQFF
13	TRBV7-8	NA	TRBJ1-4	few	TGTGCCAGCAGCTTCCTAACTAATGAAAAACTGTTTTTT	CASSFLTNEKLFF
14	TRBV6-5	NA	TRBJ1-2	few	TGTGCCAGCACTGGTCCCCAGGTCCTCTATGGCTACACCTTC	CASTGPQVLYGYTF
13	TRBV2	NA	TRBJ2-2	NA	TGTGCCAGCAGTGGAACAGGGTCCGGGGAGCTGTTTTTT	CASSGTGSGELFF
19	TRBV7-6	TRBD2	TRBJ2-1	NA	TGTGCCAGCAGCTCCCTACCTCCGGCTAGCGGGGGAACCTACAATGAGCAGTTCTTC	CASSSLPPASGGTYNEQFF
15	TRBV19	NA	TRBJ2-5	NA	TGTGCCAGTAGTATTTTGGACTCCGAGAGAGAGACCCAGTACTTC	CASSILDSERETQYF
17	TRBV7-9	TRBD1	TRBJ1-5	NA	TGTGCCAGCAGCTTAGGGGACCGACAGGGGGTAAGCCAGCCCCAGCATTTT	CASSLGDRQGVSQPQHF
16	TRBV7-6	TRBD2	TRBJ2-3	NA	TGTGCCAGCAGCTTAGAATCTAGCGGGGGAGGGGATACGCAGTATTTT	CASSLESSGGGDTQYF
15	TRBV6-1	TRBD2	TRBJ2-7	NA	TGTGCCAGCATCCCCGGGACTAGCTGGCGGTACGAGCAGTACTTC	CASIPGTSWRYEQYF
14	TRBV5-5	NA	TRBJ1-3	NA	TGTGCCAGCAGCACCACAGGTTCTGGAAACACCATATATTTT	CASSTTGSGNTIYF
14	TRBV30	NA	TRBJ1-1	NA	TGTGCCTGGAGTCACGGAGGAAGCCGGACTGAAGCTTTCTTT	CAWSHGGSRTEAFF
18	TRBV5-1	TRBD2	TRBJ2-1	NA	TGCGCCAGCAGCTTGGAAAGTCCTAGCGGGGCGTCAGGGAATGAGCAGTTCTTC	CASSLESPSGASGNEQFF
16	TRBV7-8	NA	TRBJ2-3	NA	TGTGCCAGCAGCTTAGCATTTCAGGGGAGCACAGATACGCAGTATTTT	CASSLAFQGSTDTQYF
15	TRBV5-6	NA	TRBJ1-1	NA	TGTGCCAGCAGCTTGGAATTCGGGAGTGGCACTGAAGCTTTCTTT	CASSLEFGSGTEAFF
13	TRBV6-2/TRBV6-3	NA	TRBJ2-7	NA	TGTGCCAGCAGTCGCGGGGCTACCTACGAGCAGTACTTC	CASSRGATYEQYF
13	TRBV19	NA	TRBJ1-2	NA	TGTGCCAGTAGTATGGACAGAATCTATGGCTACACCTTC	CASSMDRIYGYTF